This T cell receptor beta chain appears in the sequencing data of a study of metastatic and nonmetastatic thyroid tumors. This clone was observed a handful of times. The antigen is not known. One end of the junction varies from germline; a read error may be responsible. No treatment had been given to any patient before thyroid surgery. The authors' processing: CDR3 was compared across clinicopathological groups, and the resulting differences were used to build a distant-metastasis classifier for papillary thyroid cancer. MiXCR was used by TCRdb to re-call the PCR reads. The V and J calls were not made by the authors but by TCRdb's processing. In the table there are about 19,000 clones, 16% of which are singletons. Study-wide findings and caveats: Reports indicated that malignant thyroid tumors showed significantly higher TCR beta diversity than benign nodules did, in blood and tumor.

The source is a male donor with papillary thyroid cancer or a benign thyroid nodule (not recorded which). Some clones in this sample may be carry-over from other donors' samples. Specimen: blood.

The CDR3 nucleotides read TGTGCCAGCAGTCCCCGAGGGGCCCGGGGTCAGCCACAGCATTTT. Its protein is CASSPRGARGQPQHF. The chain links TRBV2 to TRBJ1-5; weak D call: TRBD1 (5 bases). The CDR3 sequence is 15 residues long. CDR1 and CDR2 from the germline V gene are SNHLY and FYNNEI.